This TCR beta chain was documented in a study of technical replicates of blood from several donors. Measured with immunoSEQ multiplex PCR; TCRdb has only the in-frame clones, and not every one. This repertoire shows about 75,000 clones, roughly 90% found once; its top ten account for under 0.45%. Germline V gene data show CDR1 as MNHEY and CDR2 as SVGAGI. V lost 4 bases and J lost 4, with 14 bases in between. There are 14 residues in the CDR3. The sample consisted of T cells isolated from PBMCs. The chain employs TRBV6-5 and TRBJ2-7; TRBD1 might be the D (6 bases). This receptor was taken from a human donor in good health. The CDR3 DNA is TGTGCCAGCAGTTTTGGGACACAGGGTTACGAGCAGTACTTC. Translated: CASSFGTQGYEQYF.